These 5 T cell receptor beta chains were all obtained from the same sample, sequenced in a study of response to subunit inactivated influenza vaccine. One entry per CDR3 protein results from TCRdb running MiXCR on the RT-PCR reads. The table shows roughly 190,000 distinct CDR3 sequences, with around 12% occurring only once. These same data were also listed under a study on T cells expressing NK-cell markers. That report notes: Making the TCR beta cDNA relied on 5'RACE template switching with UMIs.

The sample in question was CD8+ T cells sorted from PBMCs, obtained roughly 13 days after vaccination. These receptors were collected from a man in his forties or fifties who received an inactivated influenza vaccine.

This clonotype has a handful of counts. CDR3 nucleotide sequence: TGTGCCAGCAGCCAGGCAGGGTTCTTTCCCTCGGGTGAAAAACTGTTTTTT. It codes for CASSQAGFFPSGEKLFF. V is TRBV3-1 and J is TRBJ1-4; TRBD1 might be the D (5 bases). Germline assignment: CDR1 LGHDT and CDR2 YNNKEL (reference sequence). This CDR3 contains 17 residues. Trimming left V 3 bases short and J 7 bases short, with 21 bases between.

The rearrangement uses TRBV6-1 and TRBJ2-7; 8 bases fit TRBD1. V was clipped by 6 bases and J by 5 bases; unmatched bases: 9. The CDR3 has 14 residues. Germline CDR1 is MNHNS and CDR2 is SASEGT. Written as DNA, the CDR3 is TGTGCCAGCAGGTCGACAGGGGCCCTCCACGAGCAGTACTTC. Translated: CASRSTGALHEQYF.

This clonotype was seen a handful of times. The CDR3 spells CASSPGTGEPQHF. DNA for the CDR3: TGTGCCAGCAGTCCCGGGACAGGGGAGCCCCAGCATTTT. J is TRBJ1-5 and V is TRBV12-3 or TRBV12-4; TRBD1 matches at 10 bases. Losses at the gene ends were 5 bases for V and 8 bases for J; bases not matched to a gene: 3. The CDR3 runs 13 residues.

The V and J genes are TRBV6-1 and TRBJ2-6; D call uncertain. V was pared by 2 bases and J by 0 bases, with 5 bases between. Looked up from germline, CDR1 is MNHNS and CDR2 is SASEGT. The CDR3 sequence is 15 residues long. For the CDR3, the DNA is TGTGCCAGCAGTGAATTTCTCTCTGGGGCCAACGTCCTGACTTTC. Translating gives CASSEFLSGANVLTF.

The chain recombines TRBV25-1 with TRBJ2-7; tentatively, D is TRBD2 (6 bases). This CDR3 is built from 15 residues. Trimming stripped 6 bases from V and 0 bases from J, with 15 bases between. In germline, CDR1 is MGHDK, CDR2 SYGVNS. In DNA, the CDR3 is TGTGCCAGCAGGGGAGGCGGGAAGGACTCCTACGAGCAGTACTTC. This translates into CASRGGGKDSYEQYF.